These 9 T cell receptor beta chains share one sample of origin, sequenced in a study of T cell responses to AZD1222 COVID-19 vaccine. Using immunoSEQ multiplex PCR, the repertoire was profiled, and TCRdb retains in-frame clones only, with some absent. Of some 110,000 clones listed, around 86% are singletons. The sequencing here drew on peripheral blood, taken 28 days after the second dose of the MenACWY control vaccine. These receptors were collected from an adult who received the MenACWY meningococcal vaccine as a control.

The genes are TRBV9 and TRBJ2-7; D possibly corresponds to TRBD1 (5 bases). CDR3 size: 12 residues. V lost 3 bases, J lost 3 bases, and 7 bases lay in between. Germline CDR1 SGDLS, CDR2 YYNGEE. CDR3 sequence reads: CASSERGYEQYF. The DNA for the CDR3 is TGTGCCAGCAGCGAAAGGGGCTACGAGCAGTACTTC.

This clone was recorded a few times. The V call is TRBV7-2, the J call TRBJ1-6; D is unresolved. Between the trimmed V and J ends, which lost 1 base and 7 bases, there was a span of 8 bases. Germline CDR1 is SGHTA and CDR2 is FQGNSA. The CDR3 runs to 14 residues. CDR3 sequence: CASSLGVDNSPLHF. The CDR3 DNA is TGTGCCAGCAGCTTAGGTGTCGACAATTCACCCCTCCACTTT.

This chain links TRBV25-1 with TRBJ1-6, with no clear D. This CDR3 region has 12 residues. V was clipped by 3 bases and J by 8 bases, with 5 bases between them. Germline CDR1 reads MGHDK; CDR2 reads SYGVNS. DNA for the CDR3: TGTGCCAGCAGTGACCGATATTCACCCCTCCACTTT. Translating it yields CASSDRYSPLHF.

This clone occurred a few times. Here the CDR3 DNA reads TGTGCCACCAGCAGAGGGACTCGCTCGGATGAGCAGTTCTTC. Translation: CATSRGTRSDEQFF. The chain uses TRBV15 and TRBJ2-1; possible D gene TRBD2, 5 bases. With 1 base removed from V and 8 bases from J, the gap between germline ends came to 12 bases. The CDR3 consists of 14 residues. Germline CDR1 is LNHNV and CDR2 is YYDKDF (reference sequence).

The CDR3 nucleotides are TGCGCCAGCAGCCCCTTGGGGACAGGGGAAACCGAGCAGTACTTC. Its protein product is CASSPLGTGETEQYF. The J gene is TRBJ2-7, the V gene TRBV5-1, with TRBD1 matching over 10 bases. Unmatched junction bases numbered 10, after V lost 4 bases and J lost 6 bases. CDR1 is SGHRS and CDR2 is YFSETQ in the germline V gene. The CDR3 runs to 15 residues.

The genes are TRBV7-9 and TRBJ2-3; 7 positions match TRBD1. This CDR3 contains 16 residues. Trimming at V came to 2 bases and at J to 2 bases, leaving 7 bases not matched to a gene. Per the germline V gene, CDR1 is SEHNR and CDR2 is FQNEAQ (reference sequence). CDR3 loop: CASSLPADRVTDTQYF. The CDR3 DNA sequence: TGTGCCAGCAGCTTACCAGCAGACAGGGTCACAGATACGCAGTATTTT.

The V call is TRBV5-4, the J call TRBJ2-7, with 8 bases lining up with TRBD2. This CDR3 comprises 16 residues. V dropped 2 bases and J dropped 3; count of bases not matched to a gene: 10. CDR1 SGHNT and CDR2 YYREEE come from the germline V gene (reference sequence). Here the CDR3 reads CASSLPGSGGVYEQYF. The DNA for the CDR3 is TGTGCCAGCAGCTTACCCGGCTCGGGGGGGGTCTACGAGCAGTACTTC.

J is TRBJ2-1 and V is TRBV29-1; possible D gene TRBD2, 7 bases. This CDR3 contains 15 residues. The V end was cut by 6 bases, the J end by 5 bases, with 20 bases between. Germline-derived CDR1 and CDR2 are SQVTM and ANQGSEA. CDR3: CSVADGGPPDNEQFF. The CDR3 nucleotides read TGCAGCGTCGCGGACGGGGGGCCCCCGGACAATGAGCAGTTCTTC.

V gene TRBV9 combines with J gene TRBJ2-6; no reliable D call. The CDR3 contains 15 residues. Trimming pared 4 bases from V and 4 bases from J, leaving 12 bases between. Germline values: CDR1 SGDLS, CDR2 YYNGEE. DNA of the CDR3: TGTGCCAGCAGCCCATCAGCGAACGGGGCCAACGTCCTGACTTTC. As protein: CASSPSANGANVLTF.